This T cell receptor (beta chain) was captured in a study of CD8 T cells in Susac syndrome. Random-hexamer reverse transcription was applied to about 0.5 to 1 ug RNA. The TCR beta CDR3 was amplified by immunoSEQ multiplex PCR across 54 Vbeta, 13 Jbeta. TCRdb ran MiXCR on the immunoSEQ multiplex PCR reads and lists one entry per CDR3 protein. The table shows under 95,000 distinct CDR3 sequences, with over 90% occurring only once. The sequence derives from a human donor with Susac syndrome. The sample comprised CD8+ T cells from PBMCs.

The CDR3 sequence: CASSLSTAAYEQYF. As DNA, the CDR3 is TGTGCCAGCAGTTTATCCACAGCTGCATACGAGCAGTACTTC. The V call is TRBV27, the J call TRBJ2-7; D ambiguous. In germline, CDR1 is MNHEY, CDR2 SMNVEV (reference sequence). Trimming took 0 bases from V and 4 from J, leaving 10 bases between them. The CDR3 sequence is 14 residues long.